This T cell receptor beta chain was identified during a study of cytomegalovirus exposure and HLA in healthy donors. Points from the study as a whole: Most CMV-associated TCR beta chains were later found to appear HLA-restricted.

As concerns this clone: Its target is not known.

CDR3 length: 15 amino acids. V lost 4 bases and J lost 9; bases outside the gene matches: 13. CDR1 is SGDLS and CDR2 is YYNGEE in the germline V gene. Both 60 Vbeta primers and 13 Jbeta primers went into the PCR. Some clones are missing from TCRdb's copy, which holds only in-frame ones; the method was immunoSEQ multiplex PCR. The sample lists some 65,000 clones, approximately 72% occurring once. The sequence was obtained from a young woman in good health and CMV-seronegative. The J gene is TRBJ1-1, the V gene TRBV9; 9 positions match TRBD1. The sequencing sample was made of PBMCs. For the CDR3, the DNA is TGTGCCAGCAGCCTTCGGACAGGGGACGCCATACAAGCTTTCTTT. This sequence encodes CASSLRTGDAIQAFF.